This passage covers 10 T cell receptor beta chains from one sample sequenced in a study of monozygotic twins with inflammatory bowel disease. TCRdb processed the 5' RACE reads again and assigns one entry to each CDR3 protein, with no DNA. The ten top clones account for roughly 2.5%, within a sample of 120,000 to 150,000 distinct CDR3 sequences. The sequencing sample was made of blood. These receptors all stem from a human donor with ulcerative colitis or Crohn's disease, or a healthy co-twin of an affected twin (not recorded which).

The J gene is TRBJ2-7, the V gene TRBV2; TCRdb proposes TRBD2, but this gene call is untestable without DNA. Germline V gives CDR1 SNHLY, CDR2 FYNNEI. The CDR3 runs to 16 residues. CDR3 sequence reads: CAILRDPRTETTKQYF.

The chain employs TRBV7-9 and TRBJ1-5; the D call of TRBD1 rests on TCRdb alone, since no DNA is present to check it. Germline-derived CDR1 and CDR2 are SEHNR and FQNEAQ (reference sequence). CDR3 length equals 14 residues. This CDR3 is CASTLGQGDQPQHF.

This sequence joins TRBV29-1 and TRBJ1-5; TCRdb designates TRBD1, a call that cannot be tested without DNA. The length of the CDR3 is 13 residues. Germline values: CDR1 SQVTM, CDR2 ANQGSEA. The chain's CDR3 is CSVRAGVEQPQHF.

This chain uses TRBV7-9 with TRBJ2-7; the TRBD1 assignment by TCRdb is unverifiable without DNA. Germline values: CDR1 SEHNR, CDR2 FQNEAQ (reference sequence). CDR3 length: 16 amino acids. CDR3 residues: CASSGHRDQILYEQYF.

V is TRBV18 and J is TRBJ2-7; TCRdb returns TRBD1, unconfirmable since there is no DNA. Germline-derived CDR1 and CDR2 are KGHSH and LQKENI. This CDR3 is built from 15 residues. CDR3 loop: CASSPPAGGTYEQYF.

This chain uses TRBV18 with TRBJ1-1; TCRdb picks TRBD1, but there is no DNA to check that call. Germline CDR1 is KGHSH and CDR2 is LQKENI. The CDR3 is 15 amino acids. The CDR3 is CASSPPTEQGLGAFF.

This chain links TRBV11-2 with TRBJ1-4. Germline CDR1 reads SGHAT; CDR2 reads FQNNGV. The CDR3 sequence is 15 residues long. The chain's CDR3 is CASSFSTATNEKLFF.

The CDR3 loop reads CASSLQPMNTEAFF. The chain is built from TRBV5-1 and TRBJ1-1. The germline gives CDR1 SGHRS, CDR2 YFSETQ. CDR3 length: 14 amino acids.

The CDR3 is CASSSWTGTYGYTF. The chain combines TRBV5-1 with TRBJ1-2; there is no DNA to check the TCRdb D call of TRBD1. Per the germline V gene, CDR1 is SGHRS and CDR2 is YFSETQ. This CDR3 is built from 14 residues.

This sequence joins TRBV7-3 and TRBJ2-1. This CDR3 has 13 amino acids. The germline gives CDR1 SGHTA, CDR2 FQGTGA. The chain's CDR3 is CASSQVPYNEQFF.